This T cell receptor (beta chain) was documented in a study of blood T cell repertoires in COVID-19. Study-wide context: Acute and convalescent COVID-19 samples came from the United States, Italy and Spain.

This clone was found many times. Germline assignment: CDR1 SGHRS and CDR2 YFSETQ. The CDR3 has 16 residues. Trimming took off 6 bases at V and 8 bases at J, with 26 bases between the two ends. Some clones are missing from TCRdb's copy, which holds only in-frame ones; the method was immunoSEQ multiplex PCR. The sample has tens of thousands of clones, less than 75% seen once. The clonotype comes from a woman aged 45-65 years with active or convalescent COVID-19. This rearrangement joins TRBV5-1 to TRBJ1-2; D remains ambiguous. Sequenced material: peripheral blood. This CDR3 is CASTPLGEDLTGGYTF. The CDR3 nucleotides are TGCGCCAGCACTCCCCTCGGGGAGGACTTGACCGGCGGCTACACCTTC.